This entry features one TCR beta chain sequence. The CDR3 spans 16 residues. CDR1 and CDR2 (germline): LGHDT, YNNKEL (reference sequence). V shed 2 bases and J shed 0 bases, with 11 bases lying between them. This sample is drawn from a study of control samples from healthy donors and cancer patients. The data were produced by immunoSEQ multiplex PCR, yet TCRdb's version contains in-frame clones alone and is incomplete. The sample holds approximately 53,000 clones; 85% to 95% are singletons and the top ten take roughly 0.91%. The V and J genes are TRBV3-1 (or the pseudogene TRBV3-2) and TRBJ2-1; possible D gene TRBD1, 5 bases. This receptor was identified in a man aged 25 to 40 with colorectal cancer. Sequencing was performed on PBMCs. This CDR3 is CASSQYQGPSYNEQFF. The DNA for the CDR3 is TGTGCCAGCAGCCAATATCAGGGTCCCTCCTACAATGAGCAGTTCTTC.